These 17 T cell receptor beta chains came from one sample sequenced in a study of cytomegalovirus exposure and HLA in healthy donors. Profiled with immunoSEQ multiplex PCR; TCRdb holds only in-frame clones, not every one. The sample has hundreds of thousands of clones, roughly 87% seen once. The sequencing sample was made of PBMCs. The receptors stem from a man younger than 30 in good health and CMV-seropositive.

Worth noting for this clone: Other DNA sequences in this specimen translate into the identical CDR3. The chain is built from TRBV7-7 and TRBJ2-7, with 8 bases aligning to TRBD1. The CDR3 runs 13 residues. Trimming took 5 bases from V and 3 from J; bases not matched to a gene: 3. Germline V gene data show CDR1 as SSHAT and CDR2 as FNYEAQ (reference sequence). The CDR3 spells CASSPGQGYEQYF. The CDR3 DNA reads as TGTGCCAGCAGCCCCGGACAGGGCTACGAGCAGTACTTC.

Regarding this clone: Other DNA sequences within the sample encode an identical CDR3. V and J are TRBV11-2 and TRBJ2-2, with unresolved D. Trimming left V 4 bases short and J 4 bases short, with 4 bases between. Germline-derived CDR1 and CDR2 are SGHAT and FQNNGV. The CDR3 is 12 amino acids. CDR3 sequence (DNA): TGTGCCAGCAGCTCCCTCACCGGGGAGCTGTTTTTT. It codes for CASSSLTGELFF.

This clone was seen once. This chain joins TRBV2 and TRBJ1-5; D is unresolved. This CDR3 is 13 amino acids long. V lost 9 bases and J lost 1, with 10 bases in between. The germline V gene encodes CDR1 SNHLY and CDR2 FYNNEI. Here the CDR3 DNA reads TGTGCCAGTCGAGCACCCAGCAATCAGCCCCAGCATTTT. The encoded protein is CASRAPSNQPQHF.

This chain uses TRBV6-6 with TRBJ1-2; D is perhaps TRBD1 (5 bases). The CDR3 length is 15 residues. Looked up from germline, CDR1 is MNHNY and CDR2 is SVGAGI (reference sequence). The V end was cut by 3 bases, the J end by 3 bases, with 14 bases between. The CDR3 DNA reads TGTGCCAGCAGTTATGTGGGGGGAGTGGACTATGGCTACACCTTC. Translation gives CASSYVGGVDYGYTF.

The J gene is TRBJ1-1, the V gene TRBV2; possibly TRBD1 for D (6 bases). The CDR3 totals 13 residues. V dropped 9 bases and J dropped 4 bases, with 15 bases sitting between them. Germline lookup yields CDR1 SNHLY and CDR2 FYNNEI. CDR3 in amino acids: CASRQEGSTEAFF. CDR3 coding DNA: TGTGCCAGTAGACAGGAGGGGAGCACTGAAGCTTTCTTT.

The CDR3 DNA is TGTGCCAGCAGTGGGGTCGGGGGCAGGTACGAGCAGTACTTC. The encoded protein is CASSGVGGRYEQYF. This chain uses TRBV6-1 with TRBJ2-7; D may match TRBD1 or TRBD2 (6 bases each). The V end lost 4 bases, the J end lost 4 bases, and 14 bases lay between the germline ends. There are 14 residues in the CDR3. Germline assignment: CDR1 MNHNS and CDR2 SASEGT.

The chain couples TRBV6-5 to TRBJ1-1; D unresolved. CDR3 size: 15 residues. Deletions cut 6 bases from V and 1 base from J, with 15 bases between. CDR1 is MNHEY and CDR2 is SVGAGI in the germline V gene. The CDR3 spells CASSPAGGWNTEAFF. CDR3 sequence (DNA): TGTGCCAGCAGCCCCGCTGGTGGGTGGAACACTGAAGCTTTCTTT.

The V and J genes are TRBV7-9 and TRBJ1-3; no reliable D call. Germline lookup yields CDR1 SEHNR and CDR2 FQNEAQ (reference sequence). Trimming left V 5 bases short and J 8 bases short, with 13 bases between. The CDR3 has 13 residues. The CDR3: CASSKSSRDTIYF. The CDR3 DNA reads as TGTGCCAGCAGCAAATCGAGTAGGGACACCATATATTTT.

The chain employs TRBV5-1 and TRBJ1-1; TRBD1 is a possible D gene (5 bases). The CDR3 loop spans 13 amino acids. Germline CDR1 reads SGHRS; CDR2 reads YFSETQ. V was trimmed by 5 bases and J by 1 base, leaving 9 bases between them. The CDR3 region has the DNA TGCGCCAGCAGAACCGACAGGAACACTGAAGCTTTCTTT. Translating gives CASRTDRNTEAFF.

The chain is built from TRBV28 and TRBJ1-5; D is ambiguous. Germline CDR1 and CDR2: MDHEN and SYDVKM. Trimming shortened V by 6 bases and J by 0 bases, and 18 bases separated the two germline ends. The CDR3 runs to 17 residues. CDR3: CASSFLQIFYSNQPQHF. CDR3 nucleotide sequence: TGTGCCAGCAGCTTTCTCCAGATATTCTATAGCAATCAGCCCCAGCATTTT.

This clone showed up just once. The rearrangement joins TRBV4-1 to TRBJ2-7; 11 positions match TRBD2. Trimming took 4 bases from V and 3 from J; bases not matched to a gene: 5. The length of the CDR3 is 15 residues. In germline, CDR1 is MGHRA, CDR2 YSYEKL. CDR3 nucleotide sequence: TGCGCCAGCAGCCGATCTACTAGCGGGAGCTACGAGCAGTACTTC. Its translation is CASSRSTSGSYEQYF.

The chain has TRBV5-1 and TRBJ1-2; 9 bases fit TRBD1. Trimming at V came to 1 base and at J to 6 bases, leaving 1 base not matched to a gene. Germline loops: CDR1 SGHRS, CDR2 YFSETQ. There are 13 residues in the CDR3. The CDR3 region is CASSLTGGNGYTF. The CDR3 coding sequence is TGCGCCAGCAGCTTGACAGGGGGCAATGGCTACACCTTC. The whole variable domain, remainder taken from reference TRBV5-1 and TRBJ1-2, is KAGVTQTPRYLIKTRGQQVTLSCSPISGHRSVSWYQQTPGQGLQFLFEYFSETQRNKGNFPGRFSGRQFSNSRSEMNVSTLELGDSALYLCASSLTGGNGYTFGSGTRLTVV.

This clone was detected once. The chain has TRBV5-6 and TRBJ2-2; D unclear. Germline CDR1 reads SGHDT; CDR2 reads YYEEEE. V lost 0 bases and J lost 4, with 13 bases in between. The CDR3 totals 16 residues. The CDR3: CASSLARGGITGELFF. The CDR3 nucleotides are TGTGCCAGCAGCTTGGCGCGTGGTGGGATCACCGGGGAGCTGTTTTTT. Variable domain in full (rest from reference TRBV5-6 and TRBJ2-2): DAGVTQSPTHLIKTRGQQVTLRCSPKSGHDTVSWYQQALGQGPQFIFQYYEEEERQRGNFPDRFSGHQFPNYSSELNVNALLLGDSALYLCASSLARGGITGELFFGEGSRLTVL.

The chain has TRBV7-7 and TRBJ2-3; D not resolved. V was pared by 4 bases and J by 3 bases, with 8 bases between. CDR3 length: 13 amino acids. CDR1 and CDR2 (germline): SSHAT, FNYEAQ (reference sequence). DNA for the CDR3: TGTGCCAGCAGCTACAAAATGACAGATACGCAGTATTTT. It encodes CASSYKMTDTQYF.

CDR3 DNA sequence: TGTGCCAGCAGTTACTCTCTAGCGGACTCCTACAATGAGCAGTTCTTC. It translates to CASSYSLADSYNEQFF. The V and J genes are TRBV6-6 and TRBJ2-1, with 7 nucleotides matching TRBD2. Germline V lookup: CDR1 MNHNY, CDR2 SVGAGI (reference sequence). V shed 0 bases and J 0 bases; nucleotides not matched to a gene: 2. This CDR3 contains 16 residues.

The gene calls are TRBV10-3 and TRBJ2-7; D is possibly TRBD1 (6 bases). The germline V and J ends were trimmed by 4 bases and 7 bases, with 17 bases remaining between them. The CDR3 is made up of 14 amino acids. Germline V lookup: CDR1 ENHRY, CDR2 SYGVKD. CDR3 loop: CAISGGGRGKEQYF. CDR3 sequence (DNA): TGTGCCATCAGTGGAGGGGGACGAGGAAAGGAGCAGTACTTC.

The genes are TRBV15 and TRBJ2-3; D unresolved. The CDR3 extends over 15 amino acids. Germline CDR1 reads LNHNV; CDR2 reads YYDKDF (reference sequence). The V end lost 5 bases, the J end lost 0 bases, and 12 bases lay between the germline ends. CDR3 sequence reads: CATSRAGGSTDTQYF. In DNA, the CDR3 is TGTGCCACCAGCCGCGCTGGCGGCAGCACAGATACGCAGTATTTT.